Following are 32 T cell receptor beta chains from one sample sequenced in a study of OX40 agonist ivuxolimab in advanced cancers. This table comes from immunoSEQ multiplex PCR, and its TCRdb copy is limited to in-frame clones, with some not included. The data contain about 44,000 clones, 91% of them seen just once; the ten biggest clones take up 25% to 30%. The sample was CD4+ or CD8+ T cells sorted from blood, taken in a trial of the OX40 agonist ivuxolimab. These receptors came from an adult with an advanced solid tumor such as melanoma, head and neck, liver or kidney cancer.

Regarding this clone: Other DNA variants within this sample encode the same CDR3. The rearrangement uses TRBV30 and TRBJ1-1; D is perhaps TRBD1 (5 bases). From germline, CDR1 is GTSNPN and CDR2 SVGIG (reference sequence). Trimming stripped 5 bases from V and 1 base from J, with 5 bases between. The CDR3 has 11 residues. Here the CDR3 reads CAWGQNTEAFF. CDR3 in DNA: TGTGCCTGGGGACAGAACACTGAAGCTTTCTTT.

V usage is TRBV13 and J usage is TRBJ2-2; D is uncertain. Germline lookup yields CDR1 PRHDT and CDR2 FYEKMQ (reference sequence). V was pared by 3 bases and J by 7 bases, with 6 bases between. The CDR3 has 12 amino acids. CDR3 sequence (DNA): TGTGCCAGCAGCTTGCAGATCGGGGAGCTGTTTTTT. Translated: CASSLQIGELFF.

The V gene is TRBV29-1, the J gene TRBJ1-1; a possible D gene is TRBD1 (5 bases). Germline V gives CDR1 SQVTM, CDR2 ANQGSEA. CDR3 length: 12 residues. Trimming shortened V by 6 bases and J by 4 bases, and 12 bases separated the two germline ends. CDR3 DNA: TGCAGCGTCAGGGTTGCGGGCACTGAAGCTTTCTTT. Encoded protein: CSVRVAGTEAFF. Full variable domain (missing parts from reference TRBV29-1 and TRBJ1-1): SAVISQKPSRDICQRGTSLTIQCQVDSQVTMMFWYRQQPGQSLTLIATANQGSEATYESGFVIDKFPISRPNLTFSTLTVSNMSPEDSSIYLCSVRVAGTEAFFGQGTRLTVV.

The chain recombines TRBV6-1 with TRBJ2-7, with a tentative D call TRBD1 (5 bases). The CDR3 is 12 amino acids. Germline V gene data show CDR1 as MNHNS and CDR2 as SASEGT. Trimming cost V 5 bases and J 2 bases, with 7 bases left between them. The CDR3 loop reads CASSQGPYEQYF. The CDR3 region has the DNA TGTGCCAGCAGTCAGGGTCCCTACGAGCAGTACTTC.

This clone was observed once. The chain carries TRBV27 and TRBJ2-1; 11 bases fit TRBD2. This CDR3 has 15 residues. V lost 5 bases, J lost 3 bases, and 3 bases stayed unmatched. Germline CDR1 is MNHEY and CDR2 is SMNVEV (reference sequence). The CDR3 DNA follows: TGTGCCAGCAGTCAAGGACTAGCGGGCTACAATGAGCAGTTCTTC. This translates into CASSQGLAGYNEQFF.

This clone has only a few counts. Other DNA sequences in this sample translate to the same CDR3. This chain joins TRBV28 and TRBJ1-5; 9 bases map to TRBD1. Germline assignment: CDR1 MDHEN and CDR2 SYDVKM. The ends lost 3 bases at V and 6 bases at J; junction bases unmatched: 6. This CDR3 spans 15 amino acids. The CDR3 loop reads CASSLGQGYRQPQHF. In DNA, the CDR3 is TGTGCCAGCAGTTTGGGACAGGGATACCGTCAGCCCCAGCATTTT.

V and J are TRBV13 and TRBJ2-7, with 7 nucleotides matching TRBD1. Germline V lookup: CDR1 PRHDT, CDR2 FYEKMQ (reference sequence). Germline trimming cut 5 bases from V and 3 bases from J; bases unmatched to any gene: 4. The CDR3 is 13 amino acids. The CDR3 DNA sequence: TGTGCCAGCAGCCCCGGGACAGTCTACGAGCAGTACTTC. Its protein product is CASSPGTVYEQYF.

The chain links TRBV12-5 to TRBJ2-7, with D perhaps assigned TRBD1 or TRBD2 (7 bases each). V lost 6 bases to trimming and J lost 5 bases, with 11 bases between them. The CDR3 runs to 12 residues. Germline CDR1 and CDR2: LGHNT and FRNRAP. CDR3 sequence reads: CASGPGGDEQYF. CDR3 coding DNA: TGTGCTAGTGGCCCAGGGGGGGACGAGCAGTACTTC.

The chain carries TRBV6-1 and TRBJ1-2, with TRBD1 identical over 7 bases. This CDR3 spans 17 amino acids. The V gene's germline CDR1 is MNHNS and CDR2 SASEGT. The trim removed 2 bases at V and 1 base at J, leaving 10 bases unmatched. CDR3 nucleotide sequence: TGTGCCAGCAGTGAATGGGTGGGGACAGAGGGTAACTATGGCTACACCTTC. As protein: CASSEWVGTEGNYGYTF.

The chain recombines TRBV2 with TRBJ2-7, with 12 bases that match TRBD2. The CDR3 extends over 15 amino acids. Trimming at V came to 5 bases and at J to 5 bases, leaving 7 bases not matched to a gene. CDR1 and CDR2 (germline): SNHLY, FYNNEI. The CDR3 here is CASSPTSGSRNEQYF. The CDR3 DNA reads TGTGCCAGCAGTCCGACTAGCGGGAGTAGAAACGAGCAGTACTTC.

The chain carries TRBV10-3 and TRBJ2-7; tentatively, D is TRBD2 (5 bases). Trimming shortened V by 8 bases and J by 4 bases, and 18 bases separated the two germline ends. Looked up from germline, CDR1 is ENHRY and CDR2 is SYGVKD. The CDR3 length is 14 residues. CDR3 bases: TGTGCCATCGCCCTCCTCGGGGTAGGATACGAGCAGTACTTC. Its protein product is CAIALLGVGYEQYF.

This clone has just a few counts. The chain combines TRBV2 with TRBJ1-1; 7 nucleotides agree with TRBD1. V lost 4 bases to trimming and J lost 3 bases; unmatched junction nucleotides: 2. Germline lookup yields CDR1 SNHLY and CDR2 FYNNEI. CDR3 length equals 13 residues. The CDR3 reads CASSATGDTEAFF. The CDR3 DNA reads TGTGCCAGCAGTGCTACAGGGGACACTGAAGCTTTCTTT.

The chain carries TRBV28 and TRBJ2-5, with TRBD2 matching 13 bases. There are 18 residues in the CDR3. The V gene end was trimmed by 3 bases and the J gene end by 0 bases; junction bases not matched to a gene: 7. Germline V CDR1 and CDR2: MDHEN, SYDVKM. This CDR3 reads CASSLGLAGTSYQETQYF. The CDR3, as DNA: TGTGCCAGCAGTTTGGGACTAGCGGGAACCTCGTACCAAGAGACCCAGTACTTC.

The J gene is TRBJ2-1, the V gene TRBV5-1, with 9 bases lining up with TRBD2. There are 15 residues in the CDR3. Germline V gives CDR1 SGHRS, CDR2 YFSETQ. Trimming cost V 0 bases and J 6 bases; bases outside gene matches: 4. The CDR3 bases are TGCGCCAGCAGCTTGGTTAGCGGGAGTAGCAATGAGCAGTTCTTC. Translating it yields CASSLVSGSSNEQFF.

The chain is built from TRBV9 and TRBJ2-7; D might be TRBD2 (5 bases). The V gene lost 4 bases and the J gene lost 0 bases, with 14 bases spanning the gap. Looked up from germline, CDR1 is SGDLS and CDR2 is YYNGEE. The CDR3 is 15 residues long. The CDR3 nucleotides read TGTGCCAGCAGCCCTTCTCCGGGGAGCTCCTACGAGCAGTACTTC. This sequence encodes CASSPSPGSSYEQYF.

The CDR3 sequence is CSVVGVTGTFSRRSSYNEQFF. The CDR3 bases are TGCAGCGTTGTGGGGGTGACCGGGACATTCTCCAGAAGAAGCTCCTACAATGAGCAGTTCTTC. The chain employs TRBV29-1 and TRBJ2-1; a weak D match, TRBD1 (6 bases). Per germline, CDR1 SQVTM and CDR2 ANQGSEA. Trimming pared 4 bases from V and 0 bases from J, leaving 31 bases between. The CDR3 totals 21 residues.

This chain uses TRBV7-8 with TRBJ2-3, with a tentative D call TRBD2 (6 bases). The CDR3 runs 15 residues. With 5 bases removed from V and 7 bases from J, the gap between germline ends came to 19 bases. Germline V lookup: CDR1 SGHVS, CDR2 FQNEAQ. CDR3: CASSLGASGGNTQYF. The CDR3 region has the DNA TGTGCCAGCAGCCTAGGAGCCTCCGGGGGAAATACGCAGTATTTT.

The CDR3, as DNA: TGTGCCAGCAGTGAATCGGGGGAGTTGGGCTCACCCCTCCACTTT. It codes for CASSESGELGSPLHF. The V and J genes are TRBV25-1 and TRBJ1-6, with a weak D call TRBD1 (5 bases). Per germline, CDR1 MGHDK and CDR2 SYGVNS. The CDR3 totals 15 residues. V was trimmed by 1 base and J by 10 bases, leaving 14 bases between them.

The chain recombines TRBV13 with TRBJ2-7; D possibly corresponds to TRBD1 (5 bases). The CDR3 has 13 amino acids. CDR1 and CDR2 (germline): PRHDT, FYEKMQ (reference sequence). Trimming took off 5 bases at V and 2 bases at J, with 10 bases between the two ends. CDR3 residues: CASSPQGTYEQYF. The CDR3 DNA is TGTGCCAGCAGCCCTCAGGGAACCTACGAGCAGTACTTC.

The rearrangement links TRBV29-1 to TRBJ2-1, with TRBD2 matching 8 bases. V trimming: 6 bases; J trimming: 6 bases; junction bases outside the gene matches: 7. In germline, CDR1 is SQVTM, CDR2 ANQGSEA. The length of the CDR3 is 13 residues. CDR3 coding DNA: TGCAGCGTCAGCGGGAGTAGGGCCAATGAGCAGTTCTTC. Its protein is CSVSGSRANEQFF.

The genes are TRBV28 and TRBJ1-3; no clear D gene. The CDR3 spans 17 residues. The V end was cut by 5 bases, the J end by 0 bases, with 17 bases between. The germline CDR1 and CDR2 sequences are MDHEN and SYDVKM. The CDR3 DNA sequence: TGTGCCAGCAGTCCCGCATCGGACGGGTTCTCTGGAAACACCATATATTTT. Amino acids: CASSPASDGFSGNTIYF. Full variable domain (outside the CDR3, taken from reference TRBV28 and TRBJ1-3): DVKVTQSSRYLVKRTGEKVFLECVQDMDHENMFWYRQDPGLGLRLIYFSYDVKMKEKGDIPEGYSVSREKKERFSLILESASTNQTSMYLCASSPASDGFSGNTIYFGEGSWLTVV.

The chain has TRBV15 and TRBJ2-3; no clear D gene. The CDR3 spans 13 residues. The V gene lost 1 base and the J gene lost 4 bases, with 6 bases spanning the gap. Germline CDR1 LNHNV, CDR2 YYDKDF (reference sequence). The CDR3 region has the DNA TGTGCCACCAGCAGAGCCGGGTCAGATACGCAGTATTTT. Amino acid sequence: CATSRAGSDTQYF.

The J gene is TRBJ2-3, the V gene TRBV5-1, with D possibly being TRBD2 (5 bases). This CDR3 is built from 15 residues. The germline V gene encodes CDR1 SGHRS and CDR2 YFSETQ. The V and J ends lost 3 bases and 3 bases respectively, with 14 bases between them. The DNA for the CDR3 is TGCGCCAGCAGCTACGGGGTTACGCTGACAGATACGCAGTATTTT. The encoded protein is CASSYGVTLTDTQYF.

The rearrangement links TRBV6-5 to TRBJ1-1; D is unresolved. The CDR3 runs 14 residues. Looked up from germline, CDR1 is MNHEY and CDR2 is SVGAGI. The V and J ends lost 5 bases and 0 bases respectively, with 10 bases between them. In DNA form, the CDR3 reads TGTGCCAGCAGTGAAGGGATCGTGAACACTGAAGCTTTCTTT. Translated, it gives CASSEGIVNTEAFF.

This clone showed up just once. V usage is TRBV5-6 and J usage is TRBJ2-2; D gene uncertain. The length of the CDR3 is 13 residues. V was clipped by 0 bases and J by 9 bases, with 9 bases between them. Germline V lookup: CDR1 SGHDT, CDR2 YYEEEE. CDR3: CASSLGASRELFF. For the CDR3, the DNA is TGTGCCAGCAGCTTGGGGGCGTCCAGGGAGCTGTTTTTT.

This clone appeared a single time. This chain links TRBV18 with TRBJ2-1; D is perhaps TRBD2 (5 bases). With 3 bases removed from V and 0 bases from J, the gap between germline ends came to 9 bases. Germline V lookup: CDR1 KGHSH, CDR2 LQKENI. CDR3 size: 15 residues. CDR3 DNA sequence: TGTGCCAGCTCACCGGACTCTAGCTCCTACAATGAGCAGTTCTTC. Translating gives CASSPDSSSYNEQFF.

V gene TRBV5-1 combines with J gene TRBJ2-1, with 9 bases that match TRBD1. CDR1 is SGHRS and CDR2 is YFSETQ in the germline V gene. The junction had 4 bases not matched to a gene; V was cut back by 3 bases and J by 3 bases. CDR3 length: 15 residues. CDR3 protein: CASSWTGAIYNEQFF. CDR3 DNA: TGCGCCAGCAGCTGGACAGGGGCTATCTACAATGAGCAGTTCTTC.

The V call is TRBV7-9, the J call TRBJ2-5; 11 bases line up with TRBD2. The germline V gene has CDR1 SEHNR and CDR2 FQNEAQ (reference sequence). CDR3 length: 17 residues. V was clipped by 6 bases and J by 1 base; unmatched bases: 10. The DNA of the CDR3 is TGTGCCAGCAGACGCACTAGCGGGAGCCTAATCCAAGAGACCCAGTACTTC. Amino acid sequence: CASRRTSGSLIQETQYF.

The chain has TRBV13 and TRBJ2-3; the match to TRBD2 covers 16 bases. CDR1 is PRHDT, CDR2 FYEKMQ, per germline (reference sequence). The CDR3 has 17 amino acids. The V gene end was trimmed by 4 bases and the J gene end by 2 bases; junction bases not matched to a gene: 3. The CDR3, as DNA: TGTGCCAGCAGCTCGGGACTAGCGGGAGGGCCCACAGATACGCAGTATTTT. It yields the protein CASSSGLAGGPTDTQYF.

The V gene is TRBV7-9, the J gene TRBJ2-3; D is perhaps TRBD1 (6 bases). The CDR3 runs 17 residues. V gave up 4 bases and J gave up 2 bases, with 19 bases separating them. CDR1 and CDR2 from the germline V gene are SEHNR and FQNEAQ (reference sequence). CDR3 coding DNA: TGTGCCAGCAGCTCCCATCCAAAGGACAGCGTCACAGATACGCAGTATTTT. Translated, it gives CASSSHPKDSVTDTQYF.

This clone occurred many times. V and J are TRBV2 and TRBJ1-2; TRBD1 matches at 9 bases. With 1 base clipped from V and 7 bases from J, the junction kept 1 base outside the gene matches. Germline V gene data show CDR1 as SNHLY and CDR2 as FYNNEI. This CDR3 is built from 13 residues. The DNA of the CDR3 is TGTGCCAGCAGTGAAGGGGACAGGGTTGGCTACACCTTC. The encoded protein is CASSEGDRVGYTF.

The V and J genes are TRBV7-9 and TRBJ2-3, with 10 nucleotides matching TRBD2. This CDR3 is built from 12 residues. Unmatched junction bases numbered 3, after V lost 4 bases and J lost 11 bases. Germline CDR1 and CDR2: SEHNR and FQNEAQ (reference sequence). In nucleotides, the CDR3 is TGTGCCAGCAGCTACGGGACTAGCGAGCAGTATTTT. Protein: CASSYGTSEQYF.